This T cell receptor beta chain was documented in a study of T cell repertoires in cytomegalovirus infection. Study at large: Public TCR beta signatures indicated both CMV infection and matching HLA type.

Germline CDR1 is DFQATT and CDR2 is SNEGSKA (reference sequence). The CDR3 loop spans 16 amino acids. Trimming stripped 4 bases from V and 5 bases from J, with 23 bases between. Broader study findings: Summed frequency of public TCR beta families distinguished CMV carriers with the relevant HLA. It was HLA-C-restricted CMV-specific TCR beta clonotypes that dominated the response ex vivo.

This clonotype has a handful of counts. Its antigen is currently unknown. TCRdb reprocessed the reads with MiXCR, giving one entry per CDR3 protein. The sample contains 250,000 to 350,000 distinct CDR3 sequences, 20% to 30% of which appear only once. The TCR comes from a human donor in good health (CMV status not recorded). Some clones in this sample may be carry-over from other donors' samples. J is TRBJ1-1 and V is TRBV20-1, with a possible D match to TRBD1 (6 bases). Input material: PBMCs. As DNA, the CDR3 is TGCAGTGCTACTGGAGCCAGGGGACGGGTTAGTACTGAAGCTTTCTTT. Its protein is CSATGARGRVSTEAFF.